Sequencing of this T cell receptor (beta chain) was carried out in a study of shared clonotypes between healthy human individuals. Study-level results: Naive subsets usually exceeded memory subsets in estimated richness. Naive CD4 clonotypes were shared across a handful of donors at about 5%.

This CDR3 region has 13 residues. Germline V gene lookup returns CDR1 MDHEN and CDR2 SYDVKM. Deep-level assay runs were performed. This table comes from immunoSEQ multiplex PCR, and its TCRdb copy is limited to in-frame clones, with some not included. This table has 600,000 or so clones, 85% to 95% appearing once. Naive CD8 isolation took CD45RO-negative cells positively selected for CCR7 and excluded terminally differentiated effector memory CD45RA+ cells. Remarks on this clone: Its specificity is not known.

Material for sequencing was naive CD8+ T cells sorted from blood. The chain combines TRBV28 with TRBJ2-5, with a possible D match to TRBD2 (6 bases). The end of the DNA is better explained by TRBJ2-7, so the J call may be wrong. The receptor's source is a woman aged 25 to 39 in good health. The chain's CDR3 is CASSFGGIYEQYF. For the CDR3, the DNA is TGTGCCAGCAGTTTTGGAGGGATCTACGAGCAGTACTTC.